This T cell receptor (beta chain) is from a study of T-cell memory formation after mild COVID-19 (dated by TCRdb to 2020 to 2023). Regarding the research as a whole: Most TCR sequence clusters were specific to one of the two donors. T-cell clones expanding and contracting after mild COVID-19 in a couple of donors were tracked by longitudinal TCRalpha and TCRbeta repertoire sequencing. Two young, previously healthy adult volunteers, one female and one male, were included in the cohort. Summary of the overall study and its limitations: Clones that contracted from day 15 to 85 showed balanced CD4/CD8 phenotypes, whereas a second wave of clones that expanded from day 15 to 37 leaned towards CD4+. Some responding clones were detected in pre-infection memory, which suggested that pre-existing cross-reactive memory T cells had joined the SARS-CoV-2 response. The study covered only a couple of mild cases, and larger cohorts including severe cases with pre-infection samples were considered necessary. Contracting CD4+ clones turned up mainly in the CM and EM memory subsets, whereas EMRA was where CD8+ clones were enriched. The second-wave clones that peaked on day 37 were not confirmed to be SARS-CoV-2 specific.

PBMCs were isolated by Ficoll-Paque density gradient centrifugation. Worth noting for this clonotype: Its antigen is not yet known. There are no base qualities to consult, and no much larger clone falls within one base.

The run used an Illumina NovaSeq 6000. TCRalpha and TCRbeta cDNA libraries were built by 5'RACE with constant-segment primers, adding sample barcodes and unique molecular identifiers. RNA was extracted from every sample with Trizol reagent. Libraries were amplified in two PCR steps, with a second sample barcode and Illumina TruSeq adapters added in the second step. Sequencing of the libraries was done on an Illumina NovaSeq, producing 2 x 150 bp paired-end reads. The study's processing was this. With migec v1.2.7, reads were demultiplexed and then collapsed into UMI-guided consensus sequences. Using mixcr v2.1.11, UMI consensuses were aligned to TRA and TRB V and J templates and then assembled into clonotypes. Expanded or contracted clonotypes were those called significant by both edgeR and NoisET, with noise models trained on biological replicates. For edgeR calls, the thresholds were a false discovery rate-adjusted p below 0.01 and a log2 fold-change of 1. As an exploratory analysis of dynamics, max-normalized trajectories of the 1000 most abundant clonotypes were examined by PCA with hierarchical clustering. Each responding clone was given a CD4 or CD8 phenotype based on the CD4+ and CD8+ repertoires, which had been sequenced separately. TCRdb trimmed public reads at Q25 via fastp, called clones via MiXCR and kept in-frame beta chains. Entries that share a CDR3 protein sequence are merged under the most common genes and DNA. The V and J calls, along with clone size, are taken from TCRdb and not from the paper's own processing. The sample yields 44,000 or so distinct CDR3 sequences; about a tenth were counted once. The ten largest clones capture 10% to 15% of the sample.

The CDR3, cysteine through phenylalanine, is 14 amino acids long. Only the CDR3 DNA stays, 42 bases, in frame from base 1. V ends up 7 bases short and J 2 bases short, with an unmatched junction base count of 4. CDR1 and CDR2, per the germline V gene (reference sequence), are LNHDA and SQIVND. The receptor's source is an adult woman who had mild COVID-19 (a few samples of this study predate the infection). The sample titles of this study are shuffled in the database, so cell type and time point are left out; the donor was told from shared clones. This chain joins TRBV19 to TRBJ2-3, and 9 junctional nucleotides match TRBD2. Specimen: PBMCs or a T cell subset sorted from them (not recorded which). For the CDR3, the sequence is CASNLAGLTDTQYF. The DNA sequence follows: TGTGCCAGTAATCTAGCGGGACTCACAGATACGCAGTATTTT.